This note documents a single T cell receptor beta chain sequence. Its antigen is still unknown. This table comes from immunoSEQ multiplex PCR, and its TCRdb copy is limited to in-frame clones, with some not included. The top ten clones hold about 0.18% of a sample with more than 95,000 clones, approximately 90% of them seen once. This sample was taken from a study of graft-versus-host responses after intestinal transplantation. Across the whole study: The transplants performed in recipients were multivisceral, liver-intestinal, or isolated intestinal. Anti-thymocyte globulin induction, then tacrolimus and steroids for two to four years, went to all recipients.

Study findings and constraints: Within allografts, high graft-versus-host to host-versus-graft clonal ratios were seen among patients with graft-donor T cell macrochimerism.

Germline values: CDR1 MNHNY, CDR2 SVGAGI (reference sequence). The CDR3 runs to 16 residues. The ends lost 6 bases at V and 0 bases at J; junction bases unmatched: 10. The source was unstimulated CD4+ T cells sorted from spleen or lymph node cells, collected before intestinal transplant. The TCR sequence derives from a human donor who received an intestinal transplant. The chain combines TRBV6-6 with TRBJ1-2; 7 nucleotides agree with TRBD1. DNA for the CDR3: TGTGCCAGCAGAGAGACAGGGAAAGGCACTAACTATGGCTACACCTTC. Translating gives CASRETGKGTNYGYTF.